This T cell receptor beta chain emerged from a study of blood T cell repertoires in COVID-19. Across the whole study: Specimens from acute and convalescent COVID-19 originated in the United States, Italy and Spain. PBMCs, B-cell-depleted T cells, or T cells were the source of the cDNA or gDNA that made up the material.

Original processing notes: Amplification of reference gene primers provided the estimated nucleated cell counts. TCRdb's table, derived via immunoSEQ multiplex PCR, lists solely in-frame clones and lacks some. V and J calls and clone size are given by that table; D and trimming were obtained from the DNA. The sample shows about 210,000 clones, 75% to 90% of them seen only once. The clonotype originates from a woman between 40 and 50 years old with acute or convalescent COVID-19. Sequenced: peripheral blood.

CDR3 in DNA: TGTGCCAGCAGCTCCGGGACAGAGATACTGGGTACGCAGTATTTT. Its protein is CASSSGTEILGTQYF. V is TRBV5-5 and J is TRBJ2-3; 7 bases are shared with TRBD1. Germline CDR1 is SGHKS and CDR2 is YYEKEE (reference sequence). The CDR3 runs to 15 residues. Trimming cost V 3 bases and J 8 bases; bases outside gene matches: 12.